Listed here are 20 T cell receptor beta chains from one sample, sequenced in a study of cytomegalovirus exposure and HLA in healthy donors. 13 Jbeta primers and 60 Vbeta primers were used for the PCR. The data were produced by immunoSEQ multiplex PCR, yet TCRdb's version contains in-frame clones alone and is incomplete. There are tens of thousands of clones in the sample, with about 4.5% held by the top ten. The sequenced material came from PBMCs. These receptors were obtained from a woman aged 40 to 50 in good health and CMV-seropositive.

The chain is built from TRBV15 and TRBJ2-1; 10 nucleotides align to TRBD2. V trimming: 5 bases; J trimming: 0 bases; junction bases outside the gene matches: 4. The germline gives CDR1 LNHNV, CDR2 YYDKDF (reference sequence). CDR3 size: 16 residues. The CDR3 is CATSGSGGLSYNEQFF. As DNA, the CDR3 is TGTGCCACCAGCGGTAGCGGGGGGCTCTCCTACAATGAGCAGTTCTTC.

This rearrangement joins TRBV7-6 to TRBJ2-1; the match to TRBD2 covers 11 bases. In germline, CDR1 is SGHVS, CDR2 FNYEAQ. With 0 bases clipped from V and 10 bases from J, the junction kept 2 bases outside the gene matches. This CDR3 has 14 amino acids. CDR3 loop: CASSLAPSGGEQFF. In DNA, the CDR3 is TGTGCCAGCAGCTTAGCCCCTAGCGGGGGGGAGCAGTTCTTC.

The rearrangement links TRBV27 to TRBJ1-4, with D uncertain. This CDR3 contains 14 residues. Trimming cost V 3 bases and J 4 bases, with 9 bases left between them. Germline lookup yields CDR1 MNHEY and CDR2 SMNVEV (reference sequence). The CDR3 nucleotides read TGTGCCAGCAGTTTGAGTGGTTATAATGAAAAACTGTTTTTT. Amino acids: CASSLSGYNEKLFF.

The V call is TRBV11-3, the J call TRBJ2-2; D perhaps matches TRBD1 (5 bases). Germline V gives CDR1 SGHNT, CDR2 YENEEA. CDR3 length: 15 amino acids. Trimming left V 4 bases short and J 8 bases short, with 17 bases between. The CDR3 region is CASSSTRAGSGELFF. The CDR3 DNA follows: TGTGCCAGCAGCTCCACCAGAGCAGGGTCGGGGGAGCTGTTTTTT.

The chain joins TRBV7-2 to TRBJ2-2, with D possibly matching TRBD2 (5 bases). Germline V lookup: CDR1 SGHTA, CDR2 FQGNSA. The CDR3 spans 15 residues. V lost 1 base and J lost 4, with 10 bases in between. CDR3 coding DNA: TGTGCCAGCAGCTTAGTGAGGGCCGGCACCGGGGAGCTGTTTTTT. It encodes CASSLVRAGTGELFF.

J is TRBJ1-6 and V is TRBV18, with D possibly matching TRBD1 (6 bases). Trimming took off 5 bases at V and 0 bases at J, with 11 bases between the two ends. Germline V gene lookup returns CDR1 KGHSH and CDR2 LQKENI. The CDR3 length is 16 residues. The CDR3 spells CASSSRTDSYNSPLHF. DNA of the CDR3: TGTGCCAGCTCATCAAGGACAGACTCCTATAATTCACCCCTCCACTTT.

The chain has TRBV2 and TRBJ1-1, with 9 bases identical to TRBD1. Germline-derived CDR1 and CDR2 are SNHLY and FYNNEI. V shed 6 bases and J 3 bases; nucleotides not matched to a gene: 11. CDR3 length: 16 residues. CDR3 nucleotide sequence: TGTGCCAGCAGGGAGAGGACAGGGGCCCCCTACACTGAAGCTTTCTTT. Its protein product is CASRERTGAPYTEAFF.

The chain combines TRBV2 with TRBJ2-5; 8 bases match TRBD1. CDR1 and CDR2 from the germline V gene are SNHLY and FYNNEI. The CDR3 length is 13 residues. V lost 6 bases to trimming and J lost 11 bases; unmatched junction nucleotides: 11. The DNA of the CDR3 is TGTGCCAGCAGGGACAGGGAGAGGCCGGAGCAGTACTTC. Its protein product is CASRDRERPEQYF.

The chain recombines TRBV4-3 with TRBJ1-1; 8 nucleotides agree with TRBD1. V gave up 8 bases and J gave up 5 bases; unmatched junction bases: 7. This CDR3 is built from 13 residues. Germline V gene data show CDR1 as LGHNA and CDR2 as YSLEER. In nucleotides, the CDR3 is TGCGCCAGCTCGACGACAGGGGAGACTGAAGCTTTCTTT. It translates to CASSTTGETEAFF.

This chain connects TRBV6-6 to TRBJ2-3, with TRBD1 matching over 8 bases. Looked up from germline, CDR1 is MNHNY and CDR2 is SVGAGI (reference sequence). The CDR3 totals 16 residues. V was pared by 0 bases and J by 6 bases, with 8 bases of the junction left unmatched. This chain's CDR3 is CASSYSSTGAGDTQYF. The CDR3 DNA sequence: TGTGCCAGCAGTTACTCATCGACAGGGGCGGGGGATACGCAGTATTTT.

This chain links TRBV7-2 with TRBJ2-3; TRBD2 matches 11 bases. Germline CDR1 and CDR2: SGHTA and FQGNSA. CDR3 length equals 16 residues. After removal of 4 bases from V and 7 bases from J, the junction contained 10 bases not matched to a gene. The CDR3 nucleotides read TGTGCCAGCAGCTCGATTAGCGGGGGGGCCGCGAATACGCAGTATTTT. This gives the protein CASSSISGGAANTQYF.

V gene TRBV5-6 combines with J gene TRBJ2-1; 11 bases map to TRBD2. The CDR3 contains 17 residues. V shed 4 bases and J 0 bases; nucleotides not matched to a gene: 6. Germline V lookup: CDR1 SGHDT, CDR2 YYEEEE. The CDR3 DNA sequence: TGTGCCAGCAGCGGGGGGACTAGCGGAAGCTCCTACAATGAGCAGTTCTTC. This encodes CASSGGTSGSSYNEQFF.

This chain joins TRBV27 and TRBJ2-7; 8 bases fit TRBD1. The CDR3 loop spans 15 amino acids. Germline values: CDR1 MNHEY, CDR2 SMNVEV (reference sequence). The ends lost 0 bases at V and 2 bases at J; junction bases unmatched: 3. CDR3 amino acids: CASSLSGQETYEQYF. CDR3 DNA: TGTGCCAGCAGTTTATCGGGACAGGAGACCTACGAGCAGTACTTC.

This chain links TRBV28 with TRBJ1-1; 7 nucleotides match TRBD1. The trim removed 5 bases at V and 0 bases at J, leaving 9 bases unmatched. The germline gives CDR1 MDHEN, CDR2 SYDVKM. This CDR3 spans 16 amino acids. CDR3 nucleotides: TGTGCCAGCAGTCCGCTCCCGACAGGGATGAACACTGAAGCTTTCTTT. Encoded protein: CASSPLPTGMNTEAFF.

The rearrangement joins TRBV19 to TRBJ1-2; 7 bases agree with TRBD1. V shed 11 bases, J shed 7 bases, and the junction held 7 bases outside the gene matches. CDR1 and CDR2 (germline): LNHDA, SQIVND (reference sequence). The CDR3 totals 11 residues. CDR3 DNA sequence: TGTGCCTCAGAGGCAGGGGGTGGCTACACCTTC. It is translated as CASEAGGGYTF.

The J gene is TRBJ1-1, the V gene TRBV4-3; D remains ambiguous. Germline V gene data show CDR1 as LGHNA and CDR2 as YSLEER. This CDR3 spans 16 amino acids. The V gene lost 4 bases and the J gene lost 6 bases, with 21 bases spanning the gap. The DNA for the CDR3 is TGCGCCAGCAGCCCCGTCGGTGTGGAGCTGGTGGCTGAAGCTTTCTTT. Translated, it gives CASSPVGVELVAEAFF.

The chain couples TRBV7-9 to TRBJ2-3, with 14 positions matching TRBD2. V shed 5 bases, J shed 3 bases, and the junction held 4 bases outside the gene matches. The CDR3 is 16 residues long. CDR1 and CDR2 (germline): SEHNR, FQNEAQ (reference sequence). For the CDR3, the DNA is TGTGCCAGCAGCCGACTAGCGGGAGGGCCAACAGATACGCAGTATTTT. Residues: CASSRLAGGPTDTQYF.

On this clone: One end of the junction does not line up with germline, which may come from a read error. This chain uses TRBV7-7 with TRBJ2-5, with TRBD1 matching 8 bases. In germline, CDR1 is SSHAT, CDR2 FNYEAQ (reference sequence). CDR3 length: 14 residues. The CDR3 DNA sequence: TGTGCTAGCAGCCCCTGGGACAGGCCGAGGTCCCAGTACTTC. Encoded protein: CASSPWDRPRSQYF.

V gene TRBV7-9 combines with J gene TRBJ1-4; TRBD1 matches at 8 bases. CDR1 and CDR2 (germline): SEHNR, FQNEAQ (reference sequence). CDR3 length equals 15 residues. V shed 3 bases and J 5 bases; nucleotides not matched to a gene: 5. CDR3 in amino acids: CASSFNTGGNEKLFF. As DNA, the CDR3 is TGTGCCAGCAGCTTCAATACAGGGGGGAATGAAAAACTGTTTTTT.

The chain recombines TRBV2 with TRBJ2-1; 11 nucleotides match TRBD2. With V trimmed by 6 bases and J by 2 bases, 3 bases remained unmatched. The CDR3 sequence is 15 residues long. From germline, CDR1 is SNHLY and CDR2 FYNNEI. The CDR3 loop is CASRGGLAAYNEQFF. Here the CDR3 DNA reads TGTGCCAGCAGGGGGGGACTAGCGGCCTACAATGAGCAGTTCTTC.